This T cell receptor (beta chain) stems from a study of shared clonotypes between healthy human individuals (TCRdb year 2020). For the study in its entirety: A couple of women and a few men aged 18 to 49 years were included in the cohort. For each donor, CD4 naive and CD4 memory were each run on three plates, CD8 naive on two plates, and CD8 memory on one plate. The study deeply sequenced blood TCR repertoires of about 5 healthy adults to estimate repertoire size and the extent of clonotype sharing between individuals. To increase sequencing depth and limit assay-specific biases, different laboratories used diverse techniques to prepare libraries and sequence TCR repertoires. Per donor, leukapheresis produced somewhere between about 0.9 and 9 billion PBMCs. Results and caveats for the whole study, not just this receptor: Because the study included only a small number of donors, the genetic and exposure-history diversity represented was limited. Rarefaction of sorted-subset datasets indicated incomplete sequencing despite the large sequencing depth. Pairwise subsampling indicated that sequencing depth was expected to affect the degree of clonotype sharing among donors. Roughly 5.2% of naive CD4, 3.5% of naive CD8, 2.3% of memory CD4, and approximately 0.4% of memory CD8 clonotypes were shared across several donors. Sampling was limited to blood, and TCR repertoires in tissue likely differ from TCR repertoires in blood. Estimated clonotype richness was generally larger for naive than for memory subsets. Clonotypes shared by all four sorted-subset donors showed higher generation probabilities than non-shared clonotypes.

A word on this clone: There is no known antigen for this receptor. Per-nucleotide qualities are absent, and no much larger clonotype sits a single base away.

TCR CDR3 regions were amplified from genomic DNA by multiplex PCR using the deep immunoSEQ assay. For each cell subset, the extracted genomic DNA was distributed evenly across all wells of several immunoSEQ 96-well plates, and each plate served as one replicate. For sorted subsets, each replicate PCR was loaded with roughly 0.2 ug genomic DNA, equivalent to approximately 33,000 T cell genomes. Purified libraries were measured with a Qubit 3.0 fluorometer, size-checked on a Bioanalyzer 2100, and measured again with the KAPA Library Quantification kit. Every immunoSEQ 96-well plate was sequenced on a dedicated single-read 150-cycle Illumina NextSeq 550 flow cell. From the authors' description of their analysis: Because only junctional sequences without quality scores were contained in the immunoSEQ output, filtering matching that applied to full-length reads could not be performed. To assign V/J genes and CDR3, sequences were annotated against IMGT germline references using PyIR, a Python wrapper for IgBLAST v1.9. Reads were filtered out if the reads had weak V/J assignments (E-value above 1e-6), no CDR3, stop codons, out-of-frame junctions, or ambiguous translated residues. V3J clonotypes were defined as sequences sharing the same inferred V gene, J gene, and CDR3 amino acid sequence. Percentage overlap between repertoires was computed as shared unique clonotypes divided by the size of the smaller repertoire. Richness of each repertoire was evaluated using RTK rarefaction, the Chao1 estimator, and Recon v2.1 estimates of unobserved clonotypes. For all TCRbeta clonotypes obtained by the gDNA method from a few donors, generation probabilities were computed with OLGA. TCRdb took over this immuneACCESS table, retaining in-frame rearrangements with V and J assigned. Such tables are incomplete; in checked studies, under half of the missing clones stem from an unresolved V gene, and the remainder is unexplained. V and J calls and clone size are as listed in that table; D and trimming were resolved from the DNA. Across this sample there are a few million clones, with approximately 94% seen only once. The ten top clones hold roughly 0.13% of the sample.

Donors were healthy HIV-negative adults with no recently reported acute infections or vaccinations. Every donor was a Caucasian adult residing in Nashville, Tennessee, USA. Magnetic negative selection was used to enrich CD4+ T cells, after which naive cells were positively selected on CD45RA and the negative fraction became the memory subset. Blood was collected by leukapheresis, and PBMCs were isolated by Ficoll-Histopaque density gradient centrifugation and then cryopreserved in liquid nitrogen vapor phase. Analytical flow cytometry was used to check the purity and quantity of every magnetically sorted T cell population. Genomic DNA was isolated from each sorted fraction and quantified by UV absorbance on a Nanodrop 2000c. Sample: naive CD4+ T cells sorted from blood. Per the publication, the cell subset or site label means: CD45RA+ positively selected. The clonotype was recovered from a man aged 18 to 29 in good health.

The nucleotide sequence reads TGTGCCAGTAGCACCCGGAGGGGCCAATCCCCAGATACGCAGTATTTT. This encodes CASSTRRGQSPDTQYF. The receptor chain draws on TRBV19 and TRBJ2-3; matching of 6 bases hints at TRBD2 as the D gene. Counted from cysteine to phenylalanine, this CDR3 has 16 amino acids. Only the CDR3 portion is preserved as DNA: 48 bases, with reading frame beginning at the first base. Trimming at the junction amounts to 6 bases on V and 4 bases on J, and the germline ends lie 20 bases apart. In the germline V gene (reference sequence), CDR1 corresponds to LNHDA and CDR2 to SQIVND.